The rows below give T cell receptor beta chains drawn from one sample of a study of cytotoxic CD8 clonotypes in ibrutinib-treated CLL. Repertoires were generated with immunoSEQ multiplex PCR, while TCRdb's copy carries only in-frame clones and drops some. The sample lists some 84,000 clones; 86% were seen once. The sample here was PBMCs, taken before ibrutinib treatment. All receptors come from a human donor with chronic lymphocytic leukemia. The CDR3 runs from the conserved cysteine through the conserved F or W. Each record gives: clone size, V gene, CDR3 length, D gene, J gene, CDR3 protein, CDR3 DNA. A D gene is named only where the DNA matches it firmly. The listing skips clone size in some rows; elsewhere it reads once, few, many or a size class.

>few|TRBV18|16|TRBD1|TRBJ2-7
CASSLTIATGYDEQYF
TGTGCCAGCTCACTAACAATCGCGACAGGGTATGACGAGCAGTACTTC
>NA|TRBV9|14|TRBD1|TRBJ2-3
CASSEDRGIGTQYF
TGTGCCAGCAGCGAGGACAGGGGGATTGGAACGCAGTATTTT
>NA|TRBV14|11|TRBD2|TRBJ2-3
CASRQAGERYF
TGTGCCAGTCGACAAGCGGGAGAAAGGTATTTT
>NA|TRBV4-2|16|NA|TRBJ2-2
CASSPSPMSEGGELFF
TGTGCCAGCAGCCCATCCCCTATGTCAGAAGGCGGGGAGCTGTTTTTT
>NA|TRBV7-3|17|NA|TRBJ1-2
CASSPGGAQPPIYGYTF
TGTGCCAGCAGCCCCGGGGGGGCGCAACCCCCAATCTATGGCTACACCTTC
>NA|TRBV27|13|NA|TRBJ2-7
CASSLIPGYEQYF
TGTGCCAGCAGTTTGATTCCCGGGTACGAGCAGTACTTC
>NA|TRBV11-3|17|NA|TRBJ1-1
CASSPRRGRQMNTEAFF
TGTGCCAGCAGCCCCCGGCGGGGAAGACAGATGAACACTGAAGCTTTCTTT
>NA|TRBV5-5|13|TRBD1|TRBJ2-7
CASSLSGQGFAYF
TGTGCCAGCAGCCTTTCGGGACAGGGTTTCGCGTACTTC
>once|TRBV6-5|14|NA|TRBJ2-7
CASSRRVASYEQYF
TGTGCCAGCAGTCGACGAGTTGCTTCCTACGAGCAGTACTTC
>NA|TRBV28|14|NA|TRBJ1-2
CASRPGTPTRGYTF
TGTGCCAGCAGACCCGGGACCCCCACCCGTGGCTACACCTTC
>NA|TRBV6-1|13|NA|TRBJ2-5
CALSYNTWETQYF
TGTGCTCTCAGTTACAACACGTGGGAGACCCAGTACTTC
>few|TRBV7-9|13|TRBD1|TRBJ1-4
CAIQTGIREKLFF
TGTGCCATCCAGACAGGGATTCGGGAAAAACTGTTTTTT
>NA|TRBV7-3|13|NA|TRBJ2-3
CASSSGGEDTQYF
TGTGCCAGCAGCTCGGGCGGTGAAGATACGCAGTATTTT
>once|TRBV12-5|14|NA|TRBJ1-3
CASAPWGTGNTIYF
TGTGCTAGTGCCCCGTGGGGTACTGGAAACACCATATATTTT
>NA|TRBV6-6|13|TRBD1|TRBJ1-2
CASSYDRVRGYTF
TGTGCCAGCAGTTACGACAGGGTACGTGGCTACACCTTC
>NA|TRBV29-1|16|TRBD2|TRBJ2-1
CSVVTQLAVSYNEQFF
TGCAGCGTTGTTACCCAACTAGCGGTGAGTTACAATGAGCAGTTCTTC
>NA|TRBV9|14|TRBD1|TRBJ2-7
CASSIGTGDYEQYF
TGTGCCAGCAGCATCGGGACAGGGGACTACGAGCAGTACTTC
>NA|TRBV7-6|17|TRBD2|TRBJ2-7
CASSVGLASPRNYEQYF
TGTGCCAGCAGCGTTGGACTAGCTTCACCCCGAAACTACGAGCAGTACTTC
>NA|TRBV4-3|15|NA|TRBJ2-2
CASSLVGEGPGELFF
TGCGCCAGCAGCCTGGTGGGAGAGGGACCCGGGGAGCTGTTTTTT
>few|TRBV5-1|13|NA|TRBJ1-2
CASSQEANYGYTF
TGCGCCAGCAGTCAAGAAGCTAACTATGGCTACACCTTC
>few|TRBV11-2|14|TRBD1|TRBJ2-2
CASSWTGGSGELFF
TGTGCCAGCAGCTGGACAGGGGGCAGCGGGGAGCTGTTTTTT
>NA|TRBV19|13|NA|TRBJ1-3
CASSISPGNTIYF
TGTGCCAGTAGTATCAGCCCTGGAAACACCATATATTTT
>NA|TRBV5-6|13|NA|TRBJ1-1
CASSLARTDQAFF
TGTGCCAGCAGTTTGGCCCGGACAGACCAAGCTTTCTTT
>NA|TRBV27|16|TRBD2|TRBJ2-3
CASSFAGGPGTDTQYF
TGTGCCAGCAGTTTTGCGGGAGGGCCGGGGACAGATACGCAGTATTTT
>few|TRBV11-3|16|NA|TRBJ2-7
CASSLLGAPNSYEQYF
TGTGCCAGCAGCTTACTAGGGGCCCCTAACTCCTACGAGCAGTACTTC
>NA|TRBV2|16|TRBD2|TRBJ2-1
CASSEFLGGRLNEQFF
TGTGCCAGCAGTGAATTCCTTGGCGGGAGGCTCAATGAGCAGTTCTTC
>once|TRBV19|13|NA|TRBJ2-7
CASSDRSTYEQYF
TGTGCCAGTAGCGACAGGAGTACCTACGAGCAGTACTTC
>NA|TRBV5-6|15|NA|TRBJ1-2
CASSLDSTGNYGYTF
TGTGCCAGCAGCCTGGACTCTACAGGGAACTATGGCTACACCTTC
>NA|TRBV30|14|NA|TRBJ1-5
CAWGVGRINQPQHF
TGTGCCTGGGGGGTCGGACGGATAAATCAGCCCCAGCATTTT
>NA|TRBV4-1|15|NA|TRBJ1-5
CASSQEWPSNQPQHF
TGCGCCAGCAGCCAAGAGTGGCCAAGCAATCAGCCCCAGCATTTT
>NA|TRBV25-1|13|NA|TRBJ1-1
CASSEYNGRRAFF
TGTGCCAGCAGTGAATACAACGGTAGACGAGCTTTCTTT